Listed below are T cell receptor beta chains from one sample, sequenced in a study of shared clonotypes between healthy human individuals. The data were produced by immunoSEQ multiplex PCR, yet TCRdb's version contains in-frame clones alone and is incomplete. The repertoire consists of 950,000 to 1,100,000 clones, with roughly 70% occurring once and the leading ten covering nearly 1.5%. Sequenced material: memory CD4+ T cells sorted from blood. These receptors were collected from a man between 18 and 35 years old in good health. CDR3s include the opening cysteine and the closing phenylalanine or tryptophan. A D gene is named only where the DNA matches it firmly. Rows give clone size only sometimes, using once, few, many, or a class for an expanded clone.

TRBV27	TRBJ2-7	.	.	CASSLNQGGTYEQYF	TGTGCCAGCAGTTTAAACCAGGGGGGAACCTACGAGCAGTACTTC
TRBV28	TRBJ2-7	.	.	CASSGLVYEQYF	TGTGCCAGCTCCGGATTAGTCTACGAGCAGTACTTC
TRBV5-1	TRBJ2-2	.	.	CASSFGGGGTGELFF	TGCGCCAGCAGCTTCGGGGGCGGTGGCACCGGGGAGCTGTTTTTT
TRBV28	TRBJ2-3	TRBD2	once	CASSFSGGGTDTQYF	TGTGCCAGCAGTTTTAGCGGGGGGGGCACAGATACGCAGTATTTT
TRBV4-2	TRBJ2-7	.	.	CASSLQARTGTDKMYEQYF	TGTGCCAGCAGCCTCCAAGCCCGGACCGGGACTGATAAAATGTACGAGCAGTACTTC
TRBV15	TRBJ1-2	.	few	CATSTRLTVGGHGYTF	TGTGCCACCAGCACCCGCCTCACAGTGGGAGGGCATGGCTACACCTTC
TRBV6-5	TRBJ1-1	.	few	CASSSVNTEAFF	TGTGCCAGCAGTTCTGTTAACACTGAAGCTTTCTTT
TRBV25-1	TRBJ1-1	.	.	CASSEGSQNTEAFF	TGTGCCAGCAGTGAGGGCAGTCAGAACACTGAAGCTTTCTTT
TRBV19	TRBJ2-7	.	.	CASSIDRRYEQYF	TGTGCCAGTAGTATAGATCGCCGGTACGAGCAGTACTTC
TRBV20-1	TRBJ2-5	.	few	CSALTGETQYF	TGCAGTGCCCTGACTGGAGAGACCCAGTACTTC
TRBV29-1	TRBJ2-1	TRBD2	.	CSVALGSTGTRPLNEQFF	TGCAGCGTTGCCTTGGGTAGTACCGGGACTAGACCCCTCAATGAGCAGTTCTTC
TRBV4-1	TRBJ2-5	TRBD2	.	CASSQGAGGKQETQYF	TGCGCCAGCAGCCAAGGAGCGGGGGGGAAACAAGAGACCCAGTACTTC
TRBV7-8	TRBJ1-3	.	.	CASSPPGTPGGSYTIYF	TGTGCCAGCAGCCCACCCGGGACCCCCGGAGGGTCGTACACCATATATTTT
TRBV7-6	TRBJ1-2	TRBD1	once	CASSDLRDRVNGYTF	TGTGCCAGCAGCGACCTCCGGGACAGGGTGAATGGCTACACCTTC
TRBV10-1	TRBJ2-3	.	few	CASSRGLHTDTQYF	TGCGCCAGCAGCCGCGGGTTGCACACAGATACGCAGTATTTT
TRBV7-6	TRBJ2-1	.	.	CASSHSSVEQFF	TGTGCCAGCAGCCATAGTAGCGTTGAGCAGTTCTTC
TRBV11-2	TRBJ1-3	.	.	CASSTTGNSGNTIYF	TGTGCCAGCAGCACCACAGGGAACTCTGGAAACACCATATATTTT
TRBV4-2	TRBJ2-5	TRBD2	.	CASSPGTSGRAGQETQYF	TGTGCCAGCAGCCCTGGGACTAGCGGGAGGGCCGGCCAAGAGACCCAGTACTTC
TRBV6-5	TRBJ1-5	.	.	CASSYSTGRSNQPQHF	TGTGCCAGCAGTTACTCGACGGGAAGGAGCAATCAGCCCCAGCATTTT
TRBV19	TRBJ2-1	TRBD2	.	CASSLGTSGRFEGLYNEQFF	TGTGCCAGTAGTTTAGGGACTAGCGGGAGGTTCGAGGGCCTCTACAATGAGCAGTTCTTC
TRBV6-5	TRBJ1-4	.	.	CASMVGGGEKLFF	TGTGCCAGCATGGTGGGGGGGGGCGAAAAACTGTTTTTT
TRBV28	TRBJ1-5	TRBD1	.	CAYRGPNQPQHF	TGTGCCTACAGGGGTCCCAATCAGCCCCAGCATTTT
TRBV13	TRBJ2-3	.	.	CASSLRPDRDLIDTQYF	TGTGCCAGCAGCTTAAGGCCAGATAGGGACTTAATAGATACGCAGTATTTT
TRBV30	TRBJ2-5	TRBD2	.	CAWSVVRGGPRETQYF	TGTGCCTGGAGTGTAGTTCGGGGGGGCCCTCGGGAGACCCAGTACTTC
TRBV6-6	TRBJ1-6	.	.	CASSYIGGESPLHF	TGTGCCAGCAGTTACATCGGGGGCGAATCACCCCTCCACTTT
TRBV27	TRBJ2-3	TRBD2	.	CASSPRTSGGPGDTQYF	TGTGCCAGCAGTCCCCGGACTAGCGGGGGGCCGGGAGATACGCAGTATTTT
TRBV7-9	TRBJ1-5	.	.	CASSLGTGIDQPQHF	TGTGCCAGCAGCTTGGGGACCGGAATCGATCAGCCCCAGCATTTT
TRBV9	TRBJ2-3	.	.	CASSAQAATDTQYF	TGTGCCAGCAGCGCCCAAGCGGCCACAGATACGCAGTATTTT
TRBV10-3	TRBJ2-2	.	.	CAISDNGGGELFF	TGTGCCATCAGTGACAATGGAGGCGGGGAGCTGTTTTTT
TRBV5-1	TRBJ1-1	TRBD1	few	CASSPLTGRAAEAFF	TGCGCCAGCAGCCCCTTGACAGGGAGGGCAGCTGAAGCTTTCTTT
TRBV6-6	TRBJ1-6	.	.	CASSTTVNSPLHF	TGTGCCAGCAGTACGACAGTTAATTCACCCCTCCACTTT
TRBV18	TRBJ1-5	.	.	CASSPQGENGQPQHF	TGTGCCAGCTCACCGCAGGGAGAGAATGGTCAGCCCCAGCATTTT
TRBV7-2	TRBJ2-1	.	.	CASKTGPMNEQFF	TGTGCCAGCAAAACGGGGCCTATGAATGAGCAGTTCTTC